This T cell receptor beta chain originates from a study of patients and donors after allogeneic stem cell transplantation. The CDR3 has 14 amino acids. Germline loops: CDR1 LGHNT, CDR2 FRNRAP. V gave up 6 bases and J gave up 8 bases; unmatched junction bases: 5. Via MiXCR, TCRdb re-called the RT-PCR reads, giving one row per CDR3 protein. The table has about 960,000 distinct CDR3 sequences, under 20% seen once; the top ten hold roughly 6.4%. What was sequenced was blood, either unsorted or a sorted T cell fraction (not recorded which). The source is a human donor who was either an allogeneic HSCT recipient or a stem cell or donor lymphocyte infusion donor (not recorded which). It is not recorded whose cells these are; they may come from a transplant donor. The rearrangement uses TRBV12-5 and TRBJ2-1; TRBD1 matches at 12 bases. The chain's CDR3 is CASGPGQGADEQFF. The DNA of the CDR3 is TGTGCTAGTGGCCCGGGACAGGGGGCGGATGAGCAGTTCTTC. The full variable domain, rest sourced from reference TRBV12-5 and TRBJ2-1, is DARVTQTPRHKVTEMGQEVTMRCQPILGHNTVFWYRQTMMQGLELLAYFRNRAPLDDSGMPKDRFSAEMPDATLATLKIQPSEPRDSAVYFCASGPGQGADEQFFGPGTRLTVL.